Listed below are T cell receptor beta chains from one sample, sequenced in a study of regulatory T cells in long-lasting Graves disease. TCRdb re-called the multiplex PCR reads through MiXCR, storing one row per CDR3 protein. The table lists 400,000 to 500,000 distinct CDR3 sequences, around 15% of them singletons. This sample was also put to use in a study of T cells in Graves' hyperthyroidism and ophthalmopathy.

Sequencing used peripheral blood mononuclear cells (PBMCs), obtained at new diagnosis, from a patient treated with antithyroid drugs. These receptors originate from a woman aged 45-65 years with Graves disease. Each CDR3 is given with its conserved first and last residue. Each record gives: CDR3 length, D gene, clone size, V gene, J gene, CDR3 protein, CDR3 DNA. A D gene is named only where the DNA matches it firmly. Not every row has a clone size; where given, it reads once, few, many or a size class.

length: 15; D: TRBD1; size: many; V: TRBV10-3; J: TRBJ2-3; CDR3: CAIRLGTAVTDTQYF; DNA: TGTGCCATCAGACTCGGGACAGCTGTCACAGATACGCAGTATTTT
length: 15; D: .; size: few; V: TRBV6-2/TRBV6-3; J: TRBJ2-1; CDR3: CASSYSATGYNEQFF; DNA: TGTGCCAGCAGTTACTCGGCGACAGGATACAATGAGCAGTTCTTC
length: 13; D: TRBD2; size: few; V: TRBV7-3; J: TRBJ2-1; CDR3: CASSAGAYNEQFF; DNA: TGTGCCAGCAGCGCGGGAGCCTACAATGAGCAGTTCTTC
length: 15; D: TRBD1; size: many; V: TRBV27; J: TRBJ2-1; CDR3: CASSGRDRDYNEQFF; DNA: TGTGCCAGCAGTGGCCGGGACAGGGACTACAATGAGCAGTTCTTC
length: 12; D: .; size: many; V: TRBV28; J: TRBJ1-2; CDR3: CASTRGRAGYTF; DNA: TGTGCCAGCACAAGGGGCAGGGCTGGCTACACCTTC
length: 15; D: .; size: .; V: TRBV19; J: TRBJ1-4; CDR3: CASSISIATNEKLFF; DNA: TGTGCCAGTAGTATCAGCATTGCAACTAATGAAAAACTGTTTTTT
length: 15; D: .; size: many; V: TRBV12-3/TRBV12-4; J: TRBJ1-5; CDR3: CASSFGGSSNQPQHF; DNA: TGTGCCAGCAGTTTTGGGGGATCCTCCAATCAGCCCCAGCATTTT
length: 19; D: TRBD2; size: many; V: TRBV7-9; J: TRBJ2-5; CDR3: CASSLPYIGTSGRRETQYF; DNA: TGTGCCAGCAGCCTACCCTATATTGGGACTAGCGGGAGAAGGGAGACCCAGTACTTC
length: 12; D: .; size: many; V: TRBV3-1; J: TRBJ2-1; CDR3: CASSQVSMEQFF; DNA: TGTGCCAGCAGCCAAGTTTCCATGGAGCAGTTCTTC
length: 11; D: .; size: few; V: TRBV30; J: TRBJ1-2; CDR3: CAWSGEYGYTF; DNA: TGTGCCTGGAGTGGGGAATATGGCTACACCTTC
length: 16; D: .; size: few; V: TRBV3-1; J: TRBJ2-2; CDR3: CASSQFGREYTGELFF; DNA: TGTGCCAGCAGCCAATTCGGGCGGGAATACACCGGGGAGCTGTTTTTT
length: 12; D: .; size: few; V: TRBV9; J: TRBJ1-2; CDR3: CASSATAGGYTF; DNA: TGTGCCAGCAGCGCCACAGCGGGAGGCTACACCTTC
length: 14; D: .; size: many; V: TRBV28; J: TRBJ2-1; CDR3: CATKRERSYNEQFF; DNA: TGTGCCACCAAACGGGAGCGCTCCTACAATGAGCAGTTCTTC
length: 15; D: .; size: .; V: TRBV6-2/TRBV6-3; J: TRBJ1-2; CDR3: CASSYSPDGSYGYTF; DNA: TGTGCCAGCAGTTACTCCCCCGACGGAAGCTATGGCTACACCTTC
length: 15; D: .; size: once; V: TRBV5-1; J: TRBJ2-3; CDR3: CASSRRRQGSDTQYF; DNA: TGCGCCAGCAGCCGACGTCGGCAGGGGTCAGATACGCAGTATTTT
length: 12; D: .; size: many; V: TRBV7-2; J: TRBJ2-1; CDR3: CASSLGYIEQFF; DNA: TGTGCCAGCAGCTTAGGGTATATTGAGCAGTTCTTC
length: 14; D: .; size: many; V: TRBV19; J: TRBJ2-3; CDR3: CASSIDGSTDTQYF; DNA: TGTGCCAGTAGTATAGATGGGAGCACAGATACGCAGTATTTT
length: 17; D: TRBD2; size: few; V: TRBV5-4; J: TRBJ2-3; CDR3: CASSRVGLAGPRDTQYF; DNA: TGTGCCAGCAGCCGGGTGGGACTAGCGGGACCTCGGGATACGCAGTATTTT
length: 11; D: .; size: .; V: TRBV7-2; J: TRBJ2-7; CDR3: CASSPLVEQYF; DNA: TGTGCCAGCAGCCCGCTGGTCGAGCAGTACTTC
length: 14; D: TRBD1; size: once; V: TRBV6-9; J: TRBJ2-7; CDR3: CASSWTGSTYEQYF; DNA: TGTGCCAGCAGTTGGACAGGGAGCACCTACGAGCAGTACTTC
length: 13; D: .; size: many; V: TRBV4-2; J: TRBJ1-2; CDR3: CASSQDQGTGYTF; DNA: TGTGCCAGCAGCCAAGATCAGGGTACCGGCTACACCTTC
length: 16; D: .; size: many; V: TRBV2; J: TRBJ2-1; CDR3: CASSAQPSLPANEQFF; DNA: TGTGCCAGCAGTGCTCAACCAAGCTTACCCGCGAATGAGCAGTTCTTC